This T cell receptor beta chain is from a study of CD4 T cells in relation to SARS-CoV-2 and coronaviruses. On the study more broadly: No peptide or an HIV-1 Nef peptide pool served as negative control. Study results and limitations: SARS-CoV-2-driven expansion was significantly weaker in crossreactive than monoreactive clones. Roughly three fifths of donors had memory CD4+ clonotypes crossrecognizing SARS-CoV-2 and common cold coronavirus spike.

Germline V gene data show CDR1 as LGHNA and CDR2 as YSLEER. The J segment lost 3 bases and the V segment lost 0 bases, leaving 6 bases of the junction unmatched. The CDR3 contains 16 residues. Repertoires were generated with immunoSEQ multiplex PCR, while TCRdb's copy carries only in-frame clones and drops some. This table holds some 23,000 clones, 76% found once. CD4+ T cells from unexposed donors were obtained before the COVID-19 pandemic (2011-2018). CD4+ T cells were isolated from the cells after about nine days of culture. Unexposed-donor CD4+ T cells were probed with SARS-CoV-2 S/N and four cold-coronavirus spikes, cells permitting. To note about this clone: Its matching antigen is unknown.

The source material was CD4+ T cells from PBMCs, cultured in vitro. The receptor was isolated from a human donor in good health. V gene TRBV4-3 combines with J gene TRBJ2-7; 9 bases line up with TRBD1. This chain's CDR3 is CASSQEGGQGIYEQYF. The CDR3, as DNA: TGCGCCAGCAGCCAAGAAGGCGGACAGGGGATCTACGAGCAGTACTTC.